The 6 T cell receptor beta chains given below trace back to one sample, sequenced in a study of T cells in Graves' hyperthyroidism and ophthalmopathy. From RNA transcripts, TCR beta CDR3 regions were amplified. Initially, a first-round RT-PCR of the TCR CDR3 employed the HTBI primer set. TCRdb redid the calling of the multiplex PCR reads with MiXCR, one entry per CDR3 protein. The data contain about 300,000 distinct CDR3 sequences, around 19% of them singletons. Material: blood. The receptors here all came from a man aged 45-65 years with Graves' ophthalmopathy.

The rearrangement uses TRBV28 and TRBJ1-2; D unresolved. The length of the CDR3 is 15 residues. The V gene's germline CDR1 is MDHEN and CDR2 SYDVKM. V was trimmed by 5 bases and J by 8 bases, leaving 21 bases between them. This CDR3 reads CASSPLAEAALGYTF. CDR3 sequence (DNA): TGTGCCAGCAGTCCTCTGGCCGAGGCGGCCTTGGGCTACACCTTC.

V gene TRBV4-1 combines with J gene TRBJ1-5; D call uncertain. Trimming pared 0 bases from V and 1 base from J, leaving 10 bases between. CDR1 and CDR2 (germline): MGHRA, YSYEKL. This CDR3 comprises 16 residues. CDR3 bases: TGCGCCAGCAGCCAAGATCCGGGCAACAGCAATCAGCCCCAGCATTTT. Translated, it gives CASSQDPGNSNQPQHF.

This clonotype was observed a handful of times. This chain uses TRBV30 with TRBJ2-5; D is uncertain. Deletions cut 3 bases from V and 14 bases from J, with 19 bases between. The CDR3 covers 12 residues. Germline CDR1 and CDR2: GTSNPN and SVGIG (reference sequence). The CDR3 spells CAWSSDQARLYF. In DNA form, the CDR3 reads TGTGCCTGGAGCAGCGACCAGGCTAGACTTTACTTC. The entire variable domain, with the rest obtained from reference TRBV30 and TRBJ2-5, is as follows: SQTIHQWPATLVQPVGSPLSLECTVEGTSNPNLYWYRQAAGRGLQLLFYSVGIGQISSEVPQNLSASRPQDRQFILSSKKLLLSDSGFYLCAWSSDQARLYFGPGTRLLVL.

This chain uses TRBV6-5 with TRBJ2-4; D is unresolved. The CDR3 is made up of 15 amino acids. Looked up from germline, CDR1 is MNHEY and CDR2 is SVGAGI. The germline V and J ends were trimmed by 2 bases and 2 bases, with 10 bases remaining between them. CDR3 loop: CASSYGSAPKNIQYF. Here the CDR3 DNA reads TGTGCCAGCAGTTACGGCAGTGCGCCCAAAAACATTCAGTACTTC.

The J gene is TRBJ1-2, the V gene TRBV7-9; D call uncertain. Between the trimmed V and J ends, which lost 2 bases and 0 bases, there was a span of 13 bases. Germline V gene data show CDR1 as SEHNR and CDR2 as FQNEAQ (reference sequence). The CDR3 extends over 16 amino acids. CDR3 bases: TGTGCCAGCAGCTTAAGATCGTCAGGTTCTAACTATGGCTACACCTTC. It is translated as CASSLRSSGSNYGYTF.

This clonotype was counted many times. The chain joins TRBV20-1 to TRBJ2-2; D unclear. Germline V gene lookup returns CDR1 DFQATT and CDR2 SNEGSKA (reference sequence). V lost 3 bases to trimming and J lost 4 bases, with 12 bases between them. The CDR3 runs 14 residues. The CDR3 coding sequence is TGCAGTGCTAGTAGGGCTAGTTTCACCGGGGAGCTGTTTTTT. Residues: CSASRASFTGELFF.